This TCR beta chain stems from a study of CD8+ T cells in alopecia areata. Looking at the study overall: Patients remained on tofacitinib for 6 to 18 months and then went 6 months without it.

This clone appeared a few times. The antigen is unknown. Sequencing used cDNA as its template, made by extracting RNA and reverse transcribing it. The method was immunoSEQ multiplex PCR; TCRdb's version includes in-frame clones alone and lacks a portion of them. The sample holds approximately 43,000 clones, approximately 65% seen once. Germline V gene data show CDR1 as SGHRS and CDR2 as YFSETQ. CDR3 length: 15 amino acids. V shed 4 bases, J shed 5 bases, and the junction held 11 bases outside the gene matches. Regarding treatment: oral pan-JAK inhibitor, 5-10 mg twice daily. The investigators collected lesional scalp punch biopsies and peripheral blood from alopecia areata patients. Sorting separated CD4+ and CD8+ T cells out of PBMCs. General study results and limits: Mice showed TCR sharing more clearly than patients did, possibly owing to HLA.

The clonotype originates from a human donor with alopecia areata. The sample here was CD8+ T cells sorted from blood, taken at week 4, from a patient treated with tofacitinib. This chain connects TRBV5-1 to TRBJ2-5; 7 nucleotides match TRBD1. The CDR3 loop reads CASSTAQGDVETQYF. In DNA form, the CDR3 reads TGCGCCAGCAGCACCGCTCAGGGGGACGTGGAGACCCAGTACTTC. Looking up the rest from reference TRBV5-1 and TRBJ2-5 gives the full variable domain: KAGVTQTPRYLIKTRGQQVTLSCSPISGHRSVSWYQQTPGQGLQFLFEYFSETQRNKGNFPGRFSGRQFSNSRSEMNVSTLELGDSALYLCASSTAQGDVETQYFGPGTRLLVL.